These 27 T cell receptor beta chains came from one sample sequenced in a study of vaccination and CD4 T cells after COVID-19. Treatment: approximately nine-day PBMC culture with coronavirus spike peptide pools or control peptides (ViraFEST assay). The Oncomine TCR Beta short-read assay sequenced DNA from cultured CD4+ T cells. TCRdb itself ran the PCR reads through MiXCR, one entry per CDR3 protein. The table includes roughly 10,000 distinct CDR3 sequences, approximately 26% detected once. Antigen specificity for these receptors is unknown. The specimen was CD4+ T cells from blood, cultured in vitro, collected before SARS-CoV-2 vaccination. These TCRs come from a human donor who received a COVID-19 vaccine.

The rearrangement uses TRBV20-1 and TRBJ2-1; D is perhaps TRBD1 (6 bases). Germline V gene sequence: CDR1 DFQATT, CDR2 SNEGSKA (reference sequence). CDR3 length equals 15 residues. V lost 3 bases, J lost 2 bases, and 14 bases lay in between. CDR3 nucleotides: TGCAGTGCTAGCACCAGGGGTTTCACCTACAATGAGCAGTTCTTC. Its translation is CSASTRGFTYNEQFF.

V usage is TRBV6-1 and J usage is TRBJ2-3; D gene ambiguous. This CDR3 has 15 residues. The germline V and J ends were trimmed by 5 bases and 1 base, with 13 bases remaining between them. Germline V gene data show CDR1 as MNHNS and CDR2 as SASEGT. The CDR3 loop is CASSLNDEGTDTQYF. CDR3 in DNA: TGTGCCAGCAGTCTTAACGACGAGGGCACAGATACGCAGTATTTT.

This clonotype has just a few counts. The rearrangement links TRBV6-1 to TRBJ1-6; D unresolved. The CDR3 sequence is 11 residues long. Germline CDR1 reads MNHNS; CDR2 reads SASEGT. Trimming removed 3 bases at V and 7 bases at J, with 1 base between. The CDR3 spells CASSENSPLHF. The DNA of the CDR3 is TGTGCCAGCAGTGAGAATTCACCCCTCCACTTT.

This clonotype has a handful of counts. The V and J genes are TRBV20-1 and TRBJ1-5, with 8 bases aligning to TRBD1. V dropped 3 bases and J dropped 5; count of bases not matched to a gene: 9. CDR3 length: 15 residues. Germline loops: CDR1 DFQATT, CDR2 SNEGSKA (reference sequence). In DNA form, the CDR3 reads TGCAGTGCTAGTCGCGCGGACAGGGCGTATCAGCCCCAGCATTTT. The encoded protein is CSASRADRAYQPQHF.

This clonotype was recorded a few times. The chain joins TRBV20-1 to TRBJ2-7; TRBD1 or TRBD2 may be the D gene (5 bases each). V was cut by 4 bases and J by 5 bases, with 12 bases left in between. Germline V gene data show CDR1 as DFQATT and CDR2 as SNEGSKA (reference sequence). The CDR3 contains 12 residues. The chain's CDR3 is CSANRGPDEQYF. As DNA, the CDR3 is TGCAGTGCTAACCGGGGCCCCGACGAGCAGTACTTC.

Only a few counts were recorded for this clonotype. The chain couples TRBV15 to TRBJ2-5; 9 nucleotides match TRBD1. CDR1 is LNHNV, CDR2 YYDKDF, per germline (reference sequence). The CDR3 contains 16 residues. Trimming removed 5 bases from V and 4 bases from J; junction bases left unmatched: 11. CDR3 nucleotide sequence: TGTGCCACCAGCCGGAGAAGAGGGACAGGGACAGAGACCCAGTACTTC. Translating gives CATSRRRGTGTETQYF.

The gene calls are TRBV10-2 and TRBJ2-3; D is ambiguous. Germline V lookup: CDR1 WSHSY, CDR2 SAAADI. This CDR3 spans 12 amino acids. V gave up 3 bases and J gave up 6 bases, with 7 bases separating them. For the CDR3, the DNA is TGCGCCAGCAGTGACCTAGAGGATACGCAGTATTTT. Translating gives CASSDLEDTQYF.

The chain carries TRBV18 and TRBJ2-1; 9 bases are a match to TRBD1. This CDR3 is 13 amino acids long. The germline gives CDR1 KGHSH, CDR2 LQKENI. The trim removed 3 bases at V and 8 bases at J, leaving 2 bases unmatched. In DNA form, the CDR3 reads TGTGCCAGCTCACCCCGACAGGGGGATGAGCAGTTCTTC. Its translation is CASSPRQGDEQFF.

The rearrangement uses TRBV24-1 and TRBJ2-5; 8 bases are a match to TRBD2. Germline lookup yields CDR1 KGHDR and CDR2 SFDVKD. J lost 5 bases, V lost 4 bases, and 17 bases had no gene match. The CDR3 spans 18 residues. CDR3 loop: CATSENRGGSGGVETQYF. CDR3 in DNA: TGTGCCACCAGTGAAAATCGGGGGGGCAGCGGGGGCGTCGAGACCCAGTACTTC.

The chain links TRBV6-1 to TRBJ2-7; 7 bases map to TRBD2. The germline V gene encodes CDR1 MNHNS and CDR2 SASEGT. CDR3 length equals 15 residues. The J segment lost 3 bases and the V segment lost 7 bases, leaving 12 bases of the junction unmatched. The CDR3 reads CASNGGEDGVYEQYF. The DNA of the CDR3 is TGTGCCAGCAATGGGGGGGAAGATGGGGTCTACGAGCAGTACTTC.

This rearrangement joins TRBV20-1 to TRBJ2-2; 8 nucleotides match TRBD2. This CDR3 is 16 amino acids long. V lost 3 bases, J lost 1 base, and 7 bases stayed unmatched. Germline-derived CDR1 and CDR2 are DFQATT and SNEGSKA (reference sequence). The CDR3 DNA is TGCAGTGCTAGCGGGGACGGGGGGGTGAACACCGGGGAGCTGTTTTTT. This translates into CSASGDGGVNTGELFF.

This clonotype was picked up a small number of times. The chain is built from TRBV2 and TRBJ2-3; a weak D match, TRBD1 (5 bases). V was trimmed by 6 bases and J by 1 base, leaving 17 bases between them. Germline CDR1 and CDR2: SNHLY and FYNNEI. The CDR3 is 16 residues long. CDR3 coding DNA: TGTGCCAGCAGGACTTCCCGGCTAGGGGGCACAGATACGCAGTATTTT. Protein sequence: CASRTSRLGGTDTQYF. The full variable domain, in which reference TRBV2 and TRBJ2-3 provide the parts outside the CDR3, is EPEVTQTPSHQVTQMGQEVILRCVPISNHLYFYWYRQILGQKVEFLVSFYNNEISEKSEIFDDQFSVERPDGSNFTLKIRSTKLEDSAMYFCASRTSRLGGTDTQYFGPGTRLTVL.

J is TRBJ1-6 and V is TRBV2, with D maybe TRBD1 (6 bases). The CDR3 consists of 13 residues. Trimming pared 6 bases from V and 5 bases from J, leaving 8 bases between. Germline lookup yields CDR1 SNHLY and CDR2 FYNNEI. CDR3: CASRDSDNSPLHF. In DNA, the CDR3 is TGTGCCAGCAGGGACAGCGATAATTCACCCCTCCACTTT.

In its sample, this clonotype was seen a few times. The chain links TRBV7-9 to TRBJ2-1; TRBD2 is a possible D gene (5 bases). The length of the CDR3 is 16 residues. The germline V gene encodes CDR1 SEHNR and CDR2 FQNEAQ (reference sequence). The germline V and J ends were trimmed by 2 bases and 6 bases, with 17 bases remaining between them. The CDR3: CASSLRSLVSGNEQFF. The CDR3 nucleotides are TGTGCCAGCAGCTTACGATCACTAGTGTCTGGCAATGAGCAGTTCTTC.

This clonotype was detected only a few times. The chain uses TRBV4-1 and TRBJ1-2; 10 bases line up with TRBD1. Per germline, CDR1 MGHRA and CDR2 YSYEKL. This CDR3 region has 15 residues. Trimming at V came to 3 bases and at J to 4 bases, leaving 5 bases not matched to a gene. The CDR3 bases are TGCGCCAGCAGCCACTCAGGACAGGGGGGCTATGGCTACACCTTC. It is translated as CASSHSGQGGYGYTF.

The V and J genes are TRBV27 and TRBJ2-7; D perhaps matches TRBD2 (6 bases). The V gene lost 3 bases and the J gene lost 4 bases, with 16 bases spanning the gap. This CDR3 has 15 residues. The germline V gene has CDR1 MNHEY and CDR2 SMNVEV (reference sequence). The CDR3 coding sequence is TGTGCCAGCAGTTTTCAGGTGATGGGGGGTTACGAGCAGTACTTC. Encoded protein: CASSFQVMGGYEQYF.

The V gene is TRBV25-1, the J gene TRBJ1-4, with D unclear. Germline lookup yields CDR1 MGHDK and CDR2 SYGVNS. The CDR3 runs to 13 residues. V lost 3 bases and J 9 bases, leaving 11 bases between the germline ends. CDR3 region: CASSDYGSQKLFF. The CDR3 DNA reads TGTGCCAGCAGTGATTACGGATCTCAAAAACTGTTTTTT.

The rearrangement joins TRBV24-1 to TRBJ1-5; no clear D. This CDR3 is built from 14 residues. Trimming cost V 4 bases and J 3 bases, with 9 bases left between them. CDR1 KGHDR and CDR2 SFDVKD come from the germline V gene. In DNA form, the CDR3 reads TGTGCCACCAGTGACGACGGACTCAATCAGCCCCAGCATTTT. This codes for CATSDDGLNQPQHF.

The rearrangement joins TRBV18 to TRBJ1-3; 8 nucleotides align to TRBD1. Germline V gene sequence: CDR1 KGHSH, CDR2 LQKENI. The CDR3 extends over 19 amino acids. With V trimmed by 2 bases and J by 7 bases, 19 bases remained unmatched. The CDR3 protein is CASSPFRQGATANGNTIYF. CDR3 coding DNA: TGTGCCAGCTCACCATTTCGGCAGGGGGCTACGGCCAACGGGAACACCATATATTTT.

The chain is built from TRBV2 and TRBJ2-3; D gene uncertain. V was clipped by 10 bases and J by 1 base, with 12 bases between them. The CDR3 runs 13 residues. Germline V gene sequence: CDR1 SNHLY, CDR2 FYNNEI. The CDR3 nucleotides read TGTGCCAACTCCGGACGGGGCACAGATACGCAGTATTTT. This gives the protein CANSGRGTDTQYF.

This clonotype has just a few counts. This chain links TRBV7-9 with TRBJ1-1; D unclear. This CDR3 has 14 residues. V lost 2 bases, J lost 0 bases, and 7 bases lay in between. CDR1 SEHNR and CDR2 FQNEAQ come from the germline V gene (reference sequence). The CDR3 reads CASSLSGLNTEAFF. DNA for the CDR3: TGTGCCAGCAGCTTATCCGGTCTGAACACTGAAGCTTTCTTT.

This clonotype was seen more than once but under ten times. The rearrangement joins TRBV4-2 to TRBJ1-1; 9 bases fit TRBD1. V trimming: 8 bases; J trimming: 0 bases; junction bases outside the gene matches: 7. The CDR3 has 15 amino acids. Germline V gene data show CDR1 as LGHNA and CDR2 as YNFKEQ. In DNA form, the CDR3 reads TGTGCCAGCCGAGACAGGGGGAACATGAACACTGAAGCTTTCTTT. Translated: CASRDRGNMNTEAFF.

This clonotype was found a few times. The V and J genes are TRBV7-2 and TRBJ2-5; 8 bases agree with TRBD2. Germline CDR1 and CDR2: SGHTA and FQGNSA. V lost 3 bases and J lost 6; bases outside the gene matches: 6. The CDR3 loop spans 14 amino acids. The CDR3 reads CASSFGGGQKTQYF. The DNA of the CDR3 is TGTGCCAGCAGCTTCGGGGGGGGCCAGAAGACCCAGTACTTC.

This clonotype was seen more than once but under ten times. The rearrangement links TRBV5-1 to TRBJ1-2; D unclear. Germline-derived CDR1 and CDR2 are SGHRS and YFSETQ. V gave up 0 bases and J gave up 2 bases, with 8 bases separating them. CDR3 size: 14 residues. Written as DNA, the CDR3 is TGCGCCAGCAGCTTGGGAACAGAAAACTATGGCTACACCTTC. Amino acids: CASSLGTENYGYTF.

This clonotype was seen more than once but under ten times. The chain uses TRBV7-9 and TRBJ1-1; TRBD1 might be the D (6 bases). The V and J ends lost 0 bases and 2 bases respectively, with 19 bases between them. Per the germline V gene, CDR1 is SEHNR and CDR2 is FQNEAQ (reference sequence). The CDR3 extends over 18 amino acids. The DNA of the CDR3 is TGTGCCAGCAGCTTAGCCCGTCTGTCGGACAGAGTCAACACTGAAGCTTTCTTT. It is translated as CASSLARLSDRVNTEAFF.

This chain links TRBV20-1 with TRBJ2-5; D may be TRBD1 (5 bases). Trimming removed 6 bases from V and 4 bases from J, with 9 bases in between. Germline V gene sequence: CDR1 DFQATT, CDR2 SNEGSKA (reference sequence). The CDR3 totals 11 residues. CDR3 DNA: TGCAGTGCAGGGGTCCGAGAGACCCAGTACTTC. This sequence encodes CSAGVRETQYF.

This clonotype was observed a handful of times. V and J are TRBV6-5 and TRBJ1-1; maybe TRBD1 (5 bases). This CDR3 spans 14 amino acids. Trimming pared 2 bases from V and 3 bases from J, leaving 10 bases between. Per the germline V gene, CDR1 is MNHEY and CDR2 is SVGAGI. As DNA, the CDR3 is TGTGCCAGCAGTTACGTCAGAGGGGACACTGAAGCTTTCTTT. Its protein is CASSYVRGDTEAFF.